The rows below give T cell receptor beta chains drawn from one sample of a study of blood T cell repertoires in COVID-19. Libraries were prepared by immunoSEQ multiplex PCR; TCRdb keeps only in-frame clonotypes and omits some of them. The table shows over 150,000 clones, with around 84% occurring only once. The sample consisted of peripheral blood. Source of these receptors: a human donor in a cohort sampled during active COVID-19. The CDR3 runs from the conserved cysteine through the conserved F or W. A D gene is named only where the DNA matches it firmly. For some rows the clone size is stated as once, few or many, or as a class when expanded; others skip it.

TRBJ1-5 . TRBV2 . CASSRVANSNQPQHF TGTGCCAGCTCAAGAGTAGCGAATAGCAATCAGCCCCAGCATTTT
TRBJ1-1 . TRBV9 . CASSVVVGGTEAFF TGTGCCAGCAGCGTAGTCGTCGGGGGGACTGAAGCTTTCTTT
TRBJ1-1 . TRBV6-5 . CASSYGGGGDTEAFF TGTGCCAGCAGTTATGGGGGGGGAGGGGACACTGAAGCTTTCTTT
TRBJ2-5 . TRBV5-1 TRBD2 CASTFSGDQETQYF TGCGCCAGCACCTTTAGCGGGGACCAAGAGACCCAGTACTTC
TRBJ2-1 . TRBV19 TRBD1 CASSEPGQARNEQFF TGTGCCAGTAGTGAACCGGGACAGGCCCGAAATGAGCAGTTCTTC
TRBJ1-5 . TRBV28 TRBD1 CASSVRGVSNQPQHF TGTGCCAGCAGCGTCAGGGGGGTTAGCAATCAGCCCCAGCATTTT
TRBJ1-2 . TRBV3-1/TRBV3-2 TRBD1 CASSPRQGNYGYTF TGTGCCAGCAGCCCGCGACAGGGGAACTATGGCTACACCTTC
TRBJ1-4 . TRBV2 . CASRMRGGSNEKLFF TGTGCCAGCAGGATGAGGGGAGGATCTAATGAAAAACTGTTTTTT
TRBJ1-4 many TRBV4-2 . CASSQADSLFF TGTGCCAGCAGCCAAGCGGACAGCCTGTTTTTT
TRBJ2-7 . TRBV9 TRBD2 CASSPLGGGYEQYF TGTGCCAGCAGCCCCTTGGGGGGGGGCTACGAGCAGTACTTC
TRBJ2-1 . TRBV7-2 TRBD1 CASSLDSGTGPYNEQFF TGTGCCAGCAGCTTGGACTCCGGGACAGGCCCGTACAATGAGCAGTTCTTC
TRBJ2-3 . TRBV5-1 TRBD2 CATQGGRATDTQYF TGCGCCACTCAGGGTGGGAGGGCCACAGATACGCAGTATTTT
TRBJ2-7 . TRBV10-3 . CAISGSSVFDDYEQYF TGTGCCATCAGTGGGTCCTCGGTCTTTGATGATTACGAGCAGTACTTC
TRBJ2-2 . TRBV27 TRBD1 CASSSQGDGTGELFF TGTGCCAGCAGTTCACAGGGGGACGGCACCGGGGAGCTGTTTTTT
TRBJ2-1 . TRBV2 . CASNPREAGGNEQFF TGTGCCAGCAACCCCCGGGAAGCAGGCGGCAATGAGCAGTTCTTC
TRBJ2-7 . TRBV14 TRBD2 CASSSFGGGEQYF TGTGCCAGCAGCTCATTCGGGGGGGGCGAGCAGTACTTC
TRBJ1-1 . TRBV6-5 . CASTPRGMNTEAFF TGTGCCAGTACCCCCCGGGGGATGAACACTGAAGCTTTCTTT
TRBJ2-7 . TRBV28 . CASSLSTYEQYF TGTGCCAGCAGTTTATCCACCTACGAGCAGTACTTC
TRBJ2-7 . TRBV9 . CASSVDFGITYEQYF TGTGCCAGCAGCGTAGATTTCGGGATAACCTACGAGCAGTACTTC
TRBJ2-7 . TRBV4-2 . CASSQEPGTRPYEQYF TGTGCCAGCAGCCAAGAGCCCGGGACACGTCCTTACGAGCAGTACTTC
TRBJ1-6 . TRBV5-1 TRBD1 CASSTGQGVHSPLHF TGCGCCAGCAGCACGGGACAGGGGGTTCACTCACCCCTCCACTTT
TRBJ1-5 . TRBV2 . CASSEDRVTNQPQHF TGTGCCAGCAGTGAAGACAGGGTGACCAATCAGCCCCAGCATTTT
TRBJ1-1 . TRBV28 TRBD1 CASCYGTGGTEAFF TGTGCCAGCTGCTATGGGACAGGGGGCACTGAAGCTTTCTTT
TRBJ2-2 . TRBV5-1 TRBD1 CASSRRMDRATGELFF TGCGCCAGCAGCCGCCGGATGGACAGGGCCACCGGGGAGCTGTTTTTT
TRBJ2-1 . TRBV28 TRBD2 CASSSVLGGGYENEQFF TGTGCCAGCAGTTCGGTGCTCGGGGGGGGATATGAAAATGAGCAGTTCTTC
TRBJ1-2 . TRBV25-1 . CASSPSGGGGYGYTF TGTGCCAGCAGTCCGTCGGGAGGGGGAGGCTATGGCTACACCTTC
TRBJ2-6 . TRBV30 . CAWRATGQLFANVLTF TGTGCCTGGCGGGCGACAGGCCAGCTCTTCGCCAACGTCCTGACTTTC
TRBJ1-1 . TRBV12-5 . CASGLPRGGRTEAFF TGTGCTAGTGGTTTGCCACGGGGGGGTCGAACTGAAGCTTTCTTT
TRBJ2-1 . TRBV12-3/TRBV12-4 . CASSRYNEQFF TGTGCCAGCAGTCGGTACAATGAGCAGTTCTTC
TRBJ1-1 . TRBV6-6 . CASSYSRATNTEAFF TGTGCCAGCAGTTACTCCAGGGCGACTAACACTGAAGCTTTCTTT
TRBJ2-7 . TRBV30 . CAWSLVGGAYEQYF TGTGCCTGGAGTTTAGTAGGGGGGGCCTACGAGCAGTACTTC
TRBJ2-7 . TRBV18 TRBD2 CASSPSSGTSYEQYF TGTGCCAGCTCACCATCTAGCGGGACATCCTACGAGCAGTACTTC
TRBJ1-2 . TRBV7-9 . CASSLVNRLLLGGYTF TGTGCCAGCAGCTTAGTGAACCGATTGCTTCTAGGAGGCTACACCTTC
TRBJ2-7 . TRBV4-1 TRBD1 CASSQARDRQDEQYF TGCGCCAGCAGCCAAGCCCGGGACAGACAGGACGAGCAGTACTTC
TRBJ1-3 . TRBV18 TRBD1 CASSPGTGTFSGNTIYF TGTGCCAGCTCTCCTGGGACAGGGACCTTCTCTGGAAACACCATATATTTT
TRBJ2-3 . TRBV2 TRBD1 CASRTRQGAADTQYF TGTGCCAGCAGAACCCGACAGGGGGCCGCAGATACGCAGTATTTT
TRBJ1-2 . TRBV2 . CASSVQNGYTF TGTGCCAGCAGTGTGCAGAATGGCTACACCTTC
TRBJ2-1 . TRBV5-1 TRBD2 CASSFGGGSSYNEQFF TGCGCCAGCAGCTTTGGGGGAGGGAGCTCCTACAATGAGCAGTTCTTC
TRBJ2-3 . TRBV7-9 TRBD1 CASGQGPTDTQYF TGTGCCAGCGGACAGGGGCCCACAGATACGCAGTATTTT
TRBJ2-1 once TRBV6-5 . CASSYGDGSYNEQFF TGTGCCAGCAGTTACGGAGACGGCTCGTACAATGAGCAGTTCTTC
TRBJ2-3 once TRBV7-6 . CASSFEQSTDTQYF TGTGCCAGCAGCTTCGAACAGAGCACAGATACGCAGTATTTT
TRBJ2-2 few TRBV19 TRBD2 CASTGGNTGELFF TGTGCCAGCACGGGAGGGAACACCGGGGAGCTGTTTTTT
TRBJ1-3 . TRBV4-1 TRBD1 CASSQDAGGNSGNTIYF TGCGCCAGCAGCCAAGATGCAGGGGGCAACTCTGGAAACACCATATATTTT
TRBJ2-7 . TRBV25-1 . CASSEYPTSYEQYF TGTGCCAGCAGTGAATATCCTACCTCCTACGAGCAGTACTTC
TRBJ2-7 . TRBV13 . CASSLGTFGLTHYEQYF TGTGCCAGCAGCTTAGGAACTTTTGGGCTCACTCACTACGAGCAGTACTTC
TRBJ2-3 . TRBV7-9 . CASSLRRDGDTQYF TGTGCCAGCAGCTTGCGACGGGATGGAGATACGCAGTATTTT
TRBJ1-4 . TRBV30 TRBD1 CAWSAGQGYEKLFF TGTGCCTGGAGTGCGGGACAGGGATACGAAAAACTGTTTTTT
TRBJ2-3 . TRBV28 . CASSSPGPPTDTQYF TGTGCCAGCAGTTCCCCTGGCCCACCCACAGATACGCAGTATTTT
TRBJ2-2 . TRBV11-3 . CASSLAGGANTGELFF TGTGCCAGCAGCTTAGCGGGCGGGGCGAACACCGGGGAGCTGTTTTTT
TRBJ1-2 . TRBV5-6 TRBD1 CASRPRTGSGYGYTF TGTGCCAGCAGACCCAGGACAGGCTCTGGCTATGGCTACACCTTC
TRBJ1-1 . TRBV29-1 . CSVEEVGWTEAFF TGCAGCGTTGAAGAGGTGGGCTGGACTGAAGCTTTCTTT
TRBJ1-4 . TRBV2 . CASSPPGREKLFF TGTGCCAGCAGTCCCCCGGGGAGGGAAAAACTGTTTTTT
TRBJ1-6 . TRBV27 TRBD1 CASSWQGVYNSPLHF TGTGCCAGCAGTTGGCAGGGGGTCTATAATTCACCCCTCCACTTT
TRBJ2-5 . TRBV21-1 . CASTRCHQLTGRETQYF TGTGCCAGCACTAGGTGTCACCAACTGACCGGTCGAGAGACCCAGTACTTC